The clone carrying this TCR beta chain was seen a handful of times. Original processing methods: Amplified reference gene primers provided the basis for estimating nucleated cell counts. Using immunoSEQ multiplex PCR, the repertoire was profiled, and TCRdb retains in-frame clones only, with some absent. That table supplies the V and J calls and clone size; D and trimming were determined from the DNA. The sample has 67,000 or so clones, around 83% seen once. CDR1 and CDR2 from the germline V gene are MDHEN and SYDVKM. This CDR3 comprises 13 residues. With 6 bases removed from V and 1 base from J, the gap between germline ends came to 10 bases. This entry is derived from a study of blood T cell repertoires in COVID-19. Overall study: There were acute and convalescent COVID-19 samples, and they came from the United States, Italy and Spain. The analysed material was cDNA or gDNA that came from T cells, B-cell-depleted T cells, or PBMCs.

The TCR was taken from a man between 65 and 79 years old with acute or convalescent COVID-19. The specimen was peripheral blood. The rearrangement joins TRBV28 to TRBJ2-7; a possible D gene is TRBD2 (5 bases). CDR3 amino acids: CASRVEGSYEQYF. CDR3 bases: TGTGCCAGCAGGGTCGAGGGATCCTACGAGCAGTACTTC.